A selection of T cell receptor beta chains follows, all from one sample in a study of T-cell reconstitution after alpha-beta-depleted transplantation in children. TCRdb redid the calling of the PCR reads with MiXCR, one entry per CDR3 protein. The sample yields over 400,000 distinct CDR3 sequences, around two fifths seen once. Source: PBMCs, taken before TCRalphabeta/CD19-depleted stem cell transplant. All receptors come from a girl aged 2-15 years with aplastic anemia, due to receive a stem cell transplant. The CDR3 runs from the conserved cysteine through the conserved F or W. The D gene is left open where the match is weak. Clone size is stated in some rows and not others, as once, few, many or a class when expanded.

NA	TRBV6-1	TRBJ2-1	NA	CASKEGDTYNEQFF	TGTGCCAGCAAGGAGGGGGACACCTACAATGAGCAGTTCTTC
many	TRBV29-1	TRBJ2-7	TRBD2	CSATRGEVTYEQYF	TGCAGCGCCACCCGGGGGGAAGTGACCTACGAGCAGTACTTC
NA	TRBV11-2	TRBJ2-3	NA	CASSSSGSGTDTQYF	TGTGCCAGCAGCTCCAGCGGATCTGGCACAGATACGCAGTATTTT
NA	TRBV6-1	TRBJ1-1	NA	CASSPFRSGTNTEAFF	TGTGCCAGCAGTCCCTTCCGATCAGGGACGAACACTGAAGCTTTCTTT
NA	TRBV5-8	TRBJ1-4	NA	CASSLSRAGGDEKLFF	TGTGCCAGCAGCTTGTCGAGGGCAGGAGGGGACGAAAAACTGTTTTTT
many	TRBV28	TRBJ2-5	NA	CASSFPPRETQYF	TGTGCCAGCAGTTTTCCTCCCCGGGAGACCCAGTACTTC
few	TRBV20-1	TRBJ2-7	TRBD1	CSARYWGQESSYEQYF	TGCAGTGCTAGATACTGGGGACAGGAGTCCTCCTACGAGCAGTACTTC
NA	TRBV6-1	TRBJ2-1	NA	CASSRDLYNEQFF	TGTGCCAGCAGTCGGGACTTGTACAATGAGCAGTTCTTC
NA	TRBV29-1	TRBJ2-5	TRBD1	CSVVGWKGTGGETQYF	TGCAGCGTTGTAGGTTGGAAAGGGACAGGGGGGGAGACCCAGTACTTC
NA	TRBV24-1	TRBJ2-3	TRBD2	CATKRGDTQYF	TGTGCCACCAAGCGGGGAGATACGCAGTATTTT
NA	TRBV7-9	TRBJ1-6	NA	CASSLNDGVGSPLHF	TGTGCCAGCAGCTTAAATGACGGCGTTGGTTCACCCCTCCACTTT
NA	TRBV29-1	TRBJ2-1	NA	CSVVASNEQFF	TGCAGCGTTGTAGCTAGTAATGAGCAGTTCTTC
many	TRBV12-3/TRBV12-4	TRBJ2-4	TRBD2	CASSPYGLAGTGNIQYF	TGTGCCAGCAGCCCTTACGGACTAGCGGGAACTGGGAACATTCAGTACTTC
few	TRBV7-2	TRBJ2-7	NA	CASSPQGTASYEQYF	TGTGCCAGCAGCCCCCAGGGTACGGCCTCCTACGAGCAGTACTTC
NA	TRBV18	TRBJ1-1	NA	CASSPQTAGTEAFF	TGTGCCAGCTCACCACAGACGGCTGGCACTGAAGCTTTCTTT
once	TRBV5-6	TRBJ2-2	NA	CASSTGQNTGELFF	TGTGCCAGCAGCACGGGACAGAACACCGGGGAGCTGTTTTTT
many	TRBV5-1	TRBJ2-3	NA	CASSLNIPDTQYF	TGCGCCAGCAGCCTGAACATCCCAGATACGCAGTATTTT
many	TRBV5-1	TRBJ2-7	TRBD2	CASSFQTSGGHEQYF	TGCGCCAGCAGCTTCCAGACTAGCGGGGGTCACGAGCAGTACTTC
NA	TRBV28	TRBJ2-7	NA	CASSSHQTLREQYF	TGTGCCAGCAGTTCCCATCAGACTCTGCGGGAGCAGTACTTC
many	TRBV4-3	TRBJ1-1	TRBD1	CASSRTGLNTEAFF	TGCGCCAGCAGCCGGACAGGACTGAACACTGAAGCTTTCTTT
NA	TRBV13	TRBJ1-2	NA	CASSPGRDYGGYTF	TGTGCCAGCAGCCCGGGCAGAGACTATGGAGGCTACACCTTC
many	TRBV20-1	TRBJ2-1	TRBD2	CSARGTSGRGYEQFF	TGCAGTGCTAGAGGAACTAGCGGGAGAGGGTATGAGCAGTTCTTC
few	TRBV27	TRBJ1-2	TRBD1	CASSQDRVYGYTF	TGTGCCAGCAGCCAGGACAGGGTCTATGGCTACACCTTC
many	TRBV7-9	TRBJ2-7	NA	CASSGANEQYF	TGTGCCAGCAGCGGAGCGAACGAGCAGTACTTC
few	TRBV29-1	TRBJ1-4	NA	CSVVGQLNEKLFF	TGCAGCGTTGTTGGACAGTTAAATGAAAAACTGTTTTTT
many	TRBV3-1	TRBJ2-1	TRBD2	CASSQALGGRRNEQFF	TGTGCCAGCAGCCAAGCTCTGGGCGGGAGAAGAAATGAGCAGTTCTTC
NA	TRBV10-3	TRBJ2-5	NA	CAISEEFQETQYF	TGTGCCATCAGTGAGGAGTTCCAAGAGACCCAGTACTTC
once	TRBV24-1	TRBJ2-1	TRBD2	CATRGPGLEFEQFF	TGTGCCACGCGTGGACCGGGACTAGAATTCGAGCAGTTCTTC
NA	TRBV28	TRBJ1-6	NA	CASSLGQPPPLHF	TGTGCCAGCAGTTTAGGGCAGCCCCCCCCCCTCCACTTT
NA	TRBV14	TRBJ2-6	NA	CASSQVKGFGANVLTF	TGTGCCAGCAGCCAAGTAAAAGGGTTTGGGGCCAACGTCCTGACTTTC
NA	TRBV20-1	TRBJ2-3	TRBD2	CSADYRTRDTQYF	TGCAGTGCTGACTACCGGACTAGAGATACGCAGTATTTT
NA	TRBV7-2	TRBJ2-1	NA	CASSLSGGVSYNEQFF	TGTGCCAGCAGCTTATCAGGGGGGGTCTCCTACAATGAGCAGTTCTTC
NA	TRBV20-1	TRBJ2-5	NA	CSARDGGGGYQETQYF	TGCAGTGCTAGAGATGGCGGAGGGGGGTACCAAGAGACCCAGTACTTC
NA	TRBV20-1	TRBJ2-5	NA	CSASTVWTETQYF	TGCAGTGCTAGTACTGTGTGGACAGAGACCCAGTACTTC
few	TRBV20-1	TRBJ1-5	TRBD1	CSARNPGQKGPGNQPQHF	TGCAGTGCTAGGAATCCGGGACAGAAGGGTCCTGGCAATCAGCCCCAGCATTTT
NA	TRBV5-6	TRBJ1-6	NA	CASSLWGGNSPLHF	TGTGCCAGCAGCTTGTGGGGGGGCAATTCACCCCTCCACTTT
NA	TRBV5-1	TRBJ2-1	NA	CASSLRGSTMNNEQFF	TGCGCCAGCAGCTTAAGAGGGTCGACAATGAATAATGAGCAGTTCTTC
few	TRBV5-1	TRBJ2-1	NA	CASSFPIGTSYNEQFF	TGCGCCAGCAGCTTCCCGATAGGTACCTCCTACAATGAGCAGTTCTTC
few	TRBV7-2	TRBJ1-6	NA	CASSLDSNSPLHF	TGTGCCAGCAGCTTAGATAGCAATTCACCCCTCCACTTT
once	TRBV18	TRBJ1-6	NA	CASSTNSSPLHF	TGTGCCAGCTCGACGAATTCTTCACCCCTCCACTTT
few	TRBV5-1	TRBJ2-7	NA	CASSGDSLRKYEQYF	TGCGCCAGCAGTGGAGACTCACTTCGCAAATACGAGCAGTACTTC
NA	TRBV7-4	TRBJ2-2	NA	CASSLASAGYTGELFF	TGTGCCAGCAGCTTAGCGAGCGCAGGGTACACCGGGGAGCTGTTTTTT
many	TRBV11-2	TRBJ2-1	NA	CASSLDRASSYNEQFF	TGTGCCAGCAGCTTAGATCGGGCAAGCTCCTACAATGAGCAGTTCTTC
NA	TRBV25-1	TRBJ2-7	TRBD2	CASQGPGLAGYEQYF	TGTGCCAGTCAAGGACCGGGACTAGCGGGGTACGAGCAGTACTTC
NA	TRBV20-1	TRBJ1-4	TRBD1	CSAIRDRAEKLFF	TGCAGTGCTATCCGGGACAGGGCCGAAAAACTGTTTTTT
few	TRBV9	TRBJ2-3	NA	CASSVSSTDTQYF	TGTGCCAGCAGCGTCTCTAGCACAGATACGCAGTATTTT
few	TRBV20-1	TRBJ2-2	NA	CSARNPNTGELFF	TGCAGTGCCAGGAACCCGAACACCGGGGAGCTGTTTTTT
NA	TRBV30	TRBJ2-2	TRBD2	CAWSVSGSTGELFF	TGTGCCTGGAGCGTTAGCGGGAGTACCGGGGAGCTGTTTTTT
NA	TRBV9	TRBJ1-3	NA	CASSVESGNTIYF	TGTGCCAGCAGCGTAGAATCTGGAAACACCATATATTTT
NA	TRBV5-1	TRBJ2-1	NA	CASRGRGPSDEQFF	TGCGCCAGCAGGGGCCGGGGGCCCTCGGATGAGCAGTTCTTC
few	TRBV20-1	TRBJ2-7	TRBD2	CSARTGLAGSYEQYF	TGCAGTGCTCGGACGGGACTAGCGGGGAGTTACGAGCAGTACTTC
few	TRBV11-2	TRBJ2-7	NA	CASSGHYEQYF	TGTGCCAGCAGCGGACACTACGAGCAGTACTTC
many	TRBV20-1	TRBJ2-1	NA	CSANRPDRDNEQFF	TGCAGTGCGAACCGGCCCGATAGAGACAATGAGCAGTTCTTC
NA	TRBV7-2	TRBJ2-7	NA	CASSPLGTPSYEQYF	TGTGCCAGCAGTCCCTTAGGGACACCCTCCTACGAGCAGTACTTC
many	TRBV9	TRBJ2-5	NA	CASNLRGSQETQYF	TGTGCCAGCAATTTAAGAGGATCCCAAGAGACCCAGTACTTC